This TCR beta chain appears in the sequencing data of a study of blood T cell repertoires in COVID-19 (TCRdb year 2020). At the level of the whole study: The collaborator samples originated in the United States, Italy and Spain and spanned the acute and convalescent phases of COVID-19. The prospective study material was composed of cDNA or gDNA derived from T cells, B-cell-depleted T cells, or PBMCs. Subjects who had been exposed to COVID-19, were actively infected with it, or had recovered from it provided the deeply sampled blood TCRbeta repertoires that made up the dataset. The repertoires were made available in a free public database intended to serve as a resource for research on the immune response to SARS-CoV-2. Samples were obtained from the ongoing ImmuneRACE study (first 160 participants) and from over 1,000 subjects provided by 6 global collaborators. Sample metadata almost always included a de-identified subject ID, COVID-19 status, age in years and sex. Where available, HLA class I and class II types were taken from metadata supplied by the sample provider and were not determined by assay-based typing.

Collaborating institutions collected whole blood in K2EDTA tubes following their own protocols. For TCRbeta analysis, collaborators shipped samples as frozen whole blood, isolated PBMCs, or DNA extracted from either of those sample types. The cysteine opens and the phenylalanine closes a CDR3 of 16 amino acids. Only CDR3 DNA is held: 48 bases, read in frame from base 1. Reading the germline V gene gives CDR1 SGHRS and CDR2 YFSETQ. Trimming takes 4 bases off V and 5 bases off J; junction bases not matched to a gene: 11. With respect to this clone: There is no known antigen for this receptor. No base-level quality is on record; no much larger clone is a single base apart.

TCRbeta CDR3 regions were amplified from genomic DNA by means of the immunoSEQ Assay, a bias-controlled multiplex PCR. The paper's data handling went like this. The number of nucleated cells in each sample was estimated from the amplification of reference gene primers within the assay. Sequence reads were collapsed and filtered to measure the absolute abundance of every unique TCRbeta CDR3 rearrangement. For each sample, productive Simpson clonality was calculated by taking the square root of Simpson's diversity index across productive rearrangements. What TCRdb holds here is the immuneACCESS table cut down to in-frame rearrangements. Part of the clones is not present; checked against another copy, under half of the missing clones reflect an unresolved V gene, and the others are unexplained. That table supplies the V and J calls and clone size; D and trimming were determined from the DNA. Recorded for this sample are about 120,000 clones; 85% of them occurred a single time. 5% to 7.5% of the sample lies in the top ten.

The full study reports these points: Clinical and demographic metadata were provided uncurated, with the amount varying by source and participant.

Sequenced material: peripheral blood. In this chain, TRBV5-1 is recombined with TRBJ2-5, with 10 central nucleotides matching TRBD2. The clonotype was recovered from a man older than 75 with active or convalescent COVID-19. The sequenced DNA is TGCGCCAGCAGCCCGGCAAGCGGGAGGGCCGGGGAGACCCAGTACTTC. Protein translation: CASSPASGRAGETQYF. Beyond the CDR3, the reference TRBV5-1 and TRBJ2-5 genes provide the residues; the full variable domain reads: KAGVTQTPRYLIKTRGQQVTLSCSPISGHRSVSWYQQTPGQGLQFLFEYFSETQRNKGNFPGRFSGRQFSNSRSEMNVSTLELGDSALYLCASSPASGRAGETQYFGPGTRLLVL.